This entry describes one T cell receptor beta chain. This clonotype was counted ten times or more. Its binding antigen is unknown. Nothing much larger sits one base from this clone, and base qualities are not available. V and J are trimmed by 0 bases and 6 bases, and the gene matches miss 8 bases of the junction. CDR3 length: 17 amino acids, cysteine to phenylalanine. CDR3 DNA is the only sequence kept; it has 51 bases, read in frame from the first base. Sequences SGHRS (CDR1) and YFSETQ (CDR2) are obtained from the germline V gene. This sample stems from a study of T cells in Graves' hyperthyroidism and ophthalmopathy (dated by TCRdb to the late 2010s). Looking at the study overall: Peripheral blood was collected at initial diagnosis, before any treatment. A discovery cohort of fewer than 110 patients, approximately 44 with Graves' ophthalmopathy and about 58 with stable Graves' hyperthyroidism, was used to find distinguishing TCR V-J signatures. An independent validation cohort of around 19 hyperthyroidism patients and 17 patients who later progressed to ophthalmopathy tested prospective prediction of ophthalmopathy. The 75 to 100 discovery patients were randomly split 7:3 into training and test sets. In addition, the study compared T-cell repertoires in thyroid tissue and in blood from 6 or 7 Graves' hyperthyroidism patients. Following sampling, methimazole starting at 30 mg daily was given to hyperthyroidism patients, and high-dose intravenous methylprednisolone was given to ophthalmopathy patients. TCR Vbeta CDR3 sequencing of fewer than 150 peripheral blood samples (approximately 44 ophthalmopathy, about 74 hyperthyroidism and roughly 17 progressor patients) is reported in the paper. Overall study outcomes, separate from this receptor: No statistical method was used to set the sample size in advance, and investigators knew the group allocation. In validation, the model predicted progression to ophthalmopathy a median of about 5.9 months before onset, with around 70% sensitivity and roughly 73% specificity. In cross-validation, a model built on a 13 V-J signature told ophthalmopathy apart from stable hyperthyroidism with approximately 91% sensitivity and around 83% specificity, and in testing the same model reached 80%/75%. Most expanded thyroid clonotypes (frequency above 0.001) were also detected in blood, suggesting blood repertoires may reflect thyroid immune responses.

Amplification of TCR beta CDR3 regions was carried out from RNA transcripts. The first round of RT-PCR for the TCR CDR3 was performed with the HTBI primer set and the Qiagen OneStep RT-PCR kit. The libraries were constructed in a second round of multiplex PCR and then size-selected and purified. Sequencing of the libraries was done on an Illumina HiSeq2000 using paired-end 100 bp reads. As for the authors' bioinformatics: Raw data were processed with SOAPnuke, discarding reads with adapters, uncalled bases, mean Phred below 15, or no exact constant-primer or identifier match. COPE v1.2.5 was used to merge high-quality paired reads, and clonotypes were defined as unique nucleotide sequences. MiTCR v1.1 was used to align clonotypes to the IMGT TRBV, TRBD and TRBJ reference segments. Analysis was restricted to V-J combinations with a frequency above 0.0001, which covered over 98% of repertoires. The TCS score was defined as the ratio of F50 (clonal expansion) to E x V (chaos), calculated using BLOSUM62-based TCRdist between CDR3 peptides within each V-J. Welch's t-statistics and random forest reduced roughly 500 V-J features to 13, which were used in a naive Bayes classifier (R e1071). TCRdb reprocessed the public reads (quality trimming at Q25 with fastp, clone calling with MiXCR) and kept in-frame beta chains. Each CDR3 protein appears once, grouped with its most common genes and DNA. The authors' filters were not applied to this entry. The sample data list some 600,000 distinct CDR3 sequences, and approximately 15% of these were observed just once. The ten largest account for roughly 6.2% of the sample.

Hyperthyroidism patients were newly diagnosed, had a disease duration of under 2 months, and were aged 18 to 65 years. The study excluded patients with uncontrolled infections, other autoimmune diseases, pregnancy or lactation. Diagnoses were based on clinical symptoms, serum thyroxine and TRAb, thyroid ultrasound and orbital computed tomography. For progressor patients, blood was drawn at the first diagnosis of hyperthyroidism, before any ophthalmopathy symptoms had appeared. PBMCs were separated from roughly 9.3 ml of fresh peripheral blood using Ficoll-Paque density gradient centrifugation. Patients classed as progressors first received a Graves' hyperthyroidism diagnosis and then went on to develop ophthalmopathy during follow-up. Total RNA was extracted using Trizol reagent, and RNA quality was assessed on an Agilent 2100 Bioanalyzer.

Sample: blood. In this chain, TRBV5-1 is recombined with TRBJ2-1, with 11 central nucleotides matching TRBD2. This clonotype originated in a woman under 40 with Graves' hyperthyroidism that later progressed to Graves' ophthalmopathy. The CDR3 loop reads CASSLVVAGGPGNEQFF. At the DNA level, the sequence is TGCGCCAGCAGCTTGGTAGTAGCGGGAGGGCCGGGCAATGAGCAGTTCTTC.